Shown below are 28 T cell receptor beta chains from a single sample sequenced in a study of control samples from healthy donors and cancer patients. Sequencing was performed with immunoSEQ multiplex PCR; in TCRdb, only in-frame clones are kept and a portion is missing. In the table there are some 49,000 clones, just over 85% of which are singletons. Sequencing was done on a sample of PBMCs. The receptors stem from a woman aged 45 to 65 with lung cancer.

The DNA of the CDR3 is TGTGCCAGCACCAGAACGGCGGCAGGGGGTGTAACAGATACGCAGTATTTT. It specifies CASTRTAAGGVTDTQYF. The chain is built from TRBV7-9 and TRBJ2-3, with 7 bases that match TRBD1. CDR1 and CDR2 (germline): SEHNR, FQNEAQ (reference sequence). The V segment lost 7 bases and the J segment 3 bases; nucleotides outside the gene matches: 16. The CDR3 has 17 amino acids.

This clone was found a few times. The chain has TRBV28 and TRBJ1-1; D remains unclear. Germline V gene sequence: CDR1 MDHEN, CDR2 SYDVKM. Trimming shortened V by 2 bases and J by 1 base, and 2 bases separated the two germline ends. The CDR3 totals 12 residues. CDR3 sequence reads: CASSLQNTEAFF. The CDR3 nucleotides read TGTGCCAGCAGTTTACAGAACACTGAAGCTTTCTTT.

This chain links TRBV3-1 (or the pseudogene TRBV3-2) with TRBJ2-5; D not resolved. The CDR3 has 16 amino acids. The germline V gene encodes CDR1 LGHDT and CDR2 YNNKEL (reference sequence). With 9 bases removed from V and 5 bases from J, the gap between germline ends came to 25 bases. The CDR3 here is CARAVLVPFLSETQYF. Here the CDR3 DNA reads TGTGCCAGAGCAGTATTAGTCCCATTTCTTTCTGAGACCCAGTACTTC.

J is TRBJ2-5 and V is TRBV9, with D perhaps matching TRBD2 (5 bases). Germline V CDR1 and CDR2: SGDLS, YYNGEE. Trimming cost V 0 bases and J 4 bases, with 10 bases left between them. The CDR3 extends over 14 amino acids. This chain's CDR3 is CASSVARVPETQYF. Written as DNA, the CDR3 is TGTGCCAGCAGCGTAGCGCGGGTCCCAGAGACCCAGTACTTC. Combining the CDR3 with reference TRBV9 and TRBJ2-5 gives the whole variable domain DSGVTQTPKHLITATGQRVTLRCSPRSGDLSVYWYQQSLDQGLQFLIQYYNGEERAKGNILERFSAQQFPDLHSELNLSSLELGDSALYFCASSVARVPETQYFGPGTRLLVL.

The gene calls are TRBV7-9 and TRBJ2-7; the D call may be TRBD1 or TRBD2 (6 bases each). Per germline, CDR1 SEHNR and CDR2 FQNEAQ (reference sequence). The germline V and J ends were trimmed by 5 bases and 2 bases, with 16 bases remaining between them. CDR3 length equals 15 residues. In nucleotides, the CDR3 is TGTGCCAGCAGCCCCTTATGGGGGGCCCCCTACGAGCAGTACTTC. This sequence encodes CASSPLWGAPYEQYF.

The chain combines TRBV11-2 with TRBJ2-7; no definite D call. V was trimmed by 4 bases and J by 6 bases, leaving 10 bases between them. The germline CDR1 and CDR2 sequences are SGHAT and FQNNGV. The CDR3 is 12 amino acids. This CDR3 is CASSSGVGEQYF. CDR3 bases: TGTGCCAGCAGCTCTGGCGTAGGCGAGCAGTACTTC.

The chain employs TRBV7-3 and TRBJ2-2; maybe TRBD1 (5 bases). CDR1 is SGHTA and CDR2 is FQGTGA in the germline V gene. The CDR3 is 14 amino acids. V shed 2 bases and J shed 6 bases, with 10 bases lying between them. The CDR3 loop reads CASSLGAGPGELFF. CDR3 sequence (DNA): TGTGCCAGCAGCTTAGGGGCAGGCCCCGGGGAGCTGTTTTTT.

This clone has more than one count but fewer than ten. This chain uses TRBV27 with TRBJ2-7, with 8 positions matching TRBD2. CDR3 size: 15 residues. Germline V gene data show CDR1 as MNHEY and CDR2 as SMNVEV (reference sequence). V lost 5 bases, J lost 3 bases, and 9 bases stayed unmatched. CDR3 bases: TGTGCCAGCAGTCAAGGGGGGACTAGTCTCTACGAGCAGTACTTC. The encoded protein is CASSQGGTSLYEQYF.

This clone was observed once. CDR3: CASSPGQGAYQPQHF. DNA of the CDR3: TGTGCCAGCAGCCCAGGACAGGGGGCTTATCAGCCCCAGCATTTT. This sequence joins TRBV7-2 and TRBJ1-5, with 11 bases aligning to TRBD1. Germline V gives CDR1 SGHTA, CDR2 FQGNSA. This CDR3 spans 15 amino acids. Trimming cost V 5 bases and J 5 bases; bases outside gene matches: 5.

The chain couples TRBV11-2 to TRBJ1-1; D gene ambiguous. The CDR3 loop spans 14 amino acids. V was cut by 4 bases and J by 0 bases, with 9 bases left in between. Germline V gives CDR1 SGHAT, CDR2 FQNNGV. As DNA, the CDR3 is TGTGCCAGCAGCTACCGGGGTTTGAACACTGAAGCTTTCTTT. This codes for CASSYRGLNTEAFF. The full variable domain, in which reference TRBV11-2 and TRBJ1-1 provide the parts outside the CDR3, is EAGVAQSPRYKIIEKRQSVAFWCNPISGHATLYWYQQILGQGPKLLIQFQNNGVVDDSQLPKDRFSAERLKGVDSTLKIQPAKLEDSAVYLCASSYRGLNTEAFFGQGTRLTVV.

The chain recombines TRBV6-2 or TRBV6-3 with TRBJ1-1; 9 bases line up with TRBD1. The germline gives CDR1 MNHEY, CDR2 SVGEGT. The V segment lost 4 bases and the J segment 7 bases; nucleotides outside the gene matches: 7. The CDR3 is 14 amino acids. Here the CDR3 reads CASSLQGARGEAFF. The DNA for the CDR3 is TGTGCCAGCAGTTTACAGGGGGCGAGAGGTGAAGCTTTCTTT.

V gene TRBV9 combines with J gene TRBJ1-2; perhaps TRBD1 as D (5 bases). Germline loops: CDR1 SGDLS, CDR2 YYNGEE. This CDR3 has 14 amino acids. Trimming removed 1 base at V and 3 bases at J, with 10 bases between. This chain's CDR3 is CASSVLGGDYGYTF. CDR3 coding DNA: TGTGCCAGCAGCGTATTGGGAGGGGACTATGGCTACACCTTC.

The gene calls are TRBV6-1 and TRBJ2-1, with D tentatively TRBD2 (6 bases). The CDR3 is 13 residues long. V was pared by 0 bases and J by 10 bases, with 10 bases between. Per the germline V gene, CDR1 is MNHNS and CDR2 is SASEGT. CDR3: CASSEAQRGEQFF. Written as DNA, the CDR3 is TGTGCCAGCAGTGAAGCTCAACGGGGGGAGCAGTTCTTC.

This clone was seen a single time. The genes are TRBV27 and TRBJ1-1; D gene unclear. Trimming cost V 2 bases and J 5 bases, with 9 bases left between them. The germline V gene encodes CDR1 MNHEY and CDR2 SMNVEV (reference sequence). This CDR3 contains 13 residues. CDR3 sequence (DNA): TGTGCCAGCAGTTTAAAGTGGGAAACTGAAGCTTTCTTT. Translated: CASSLKWETEAFF.

The chain employs TRBV14 and TRBJ1-1, with TRBD1 matching over 8 bases. The CDR3 runs 15 residues. CDR1 and CDR2 from the germline V gene are SGHDN and FVKESK. V gave up 4 bases and J gave up 11 bases; unmatched junction bases: 15. In DNA form, the CDR3 reads TGTGCCAGCAGCCGAGCGACCGGGACCCAGGGGGCGGCTTTCTTT. Its protein product is CASSRATGTQGAAFF. Full variable domain (missing parts from reference TRBV14 and TRBJ1-1): EAGVTQFPSHSVIEKGQTVTLRCDPISGHDNLYWYRRVMGKEIKFLLHFVKESKQDESGMPNNRFLAERTGGTYSTLKVQPAELEDSGVYFCASSRATGTQGAAFFGQGTRLTVV.

The J gene is TRBJ2-1, the V gene TRBV7-2, with TRBD2 as a possible D gene (6 bases). This CDR3 region has 15 residues. Germline V gene sequence: CDR1 SGHTA, CDR2 FQGNSA. V dropped 1 base and J dropped 8 bases, with 15 bases sitting between them. CDR3 protein: CASSLVDNRRDEQFF. The CDR3, as DNA: TGTGCCAGCAGCTTAGTAGATAACAGGAGGGATGAGCAGTTCTTC.

This clone was observed a handful of times. The chain combines TRBV4-1 with TRBJ1-5, with 7 bases fitting TRBD1. This CDR3 has 16 amino acids. In germline, CDR1 is MGHRA, CDR2 YSYEKL. V lost 4 bases to trimming and J lost 5 bases; unmatched junction nucleotides: 11. CDR3 amino acids: CASSPTYRGGYQPQHF. Written as DNA, the CDR3 is TGCGCCAGCAGCCCCACGTACAGGGGCGGGTATCAGCCCCAGCATTTT.

This chain uses TRBV28 with TRBJ1-5, with 7 bases lining up with TRBD1. CDR1 is MDHEN and CDR2 is SYDVKM in the germline V gene. With 8 bases clipped from V and 5 bases from J, the junction kept 9 bases outside the gene matches. The length of the CDR3 is 14 residues. CDR3 residues: CASSSGGVYQPQHF. DNA for the CDR3: TGTGCCAGCTCCTCAGGGGGGGTTTATCAGCCCCAGCATTTT.

The chain joins TRBV6-5 to TRBJ2-7; TRBD2 matches 7 bases. This CDR3 has 14 residues. Germline V gene sequence: CDR1 MNHEY, CDR2 SVGAGI. J was trimmed by 3 bases and V by 4 bases; bases with no gene match: 6. The CDR3 spells CASSSQGRDYEQYF. The CDR3 nucleotides are TGTGCCAGCAGTTCCCAAGGGAGGGACTACGAGCAGTACTTC.

The J gene is TRBJ1-2, the V gene TRBV7-8; tentative D call: TRBD1 (5 bases). CDR1 and CDR2 (germline): SGHVS, FQNEAQ. Trimming shortened V by 5 bases and J by 5 bases, and 15 bases separated the two germline ends. CDR3 length: 14 residues. This chain's CDR3 is CASSQDTLMYGYTF. The CDR3 DNA follows: TGTGCCAGCAGCCAGGACACGCTGATGTATGGCTACACCTTC.

This sequence joins TRBV12-3 or TRBV12-4 and TRBJ1-1; tentatively, D is TRBD1 (6 bases). This CDR3 has 13 residues. The germline V and J ends were trimmed by 3 bases and 6 bases, with 11 bases remaining between them. The CDR3 loop is CASSFPGDPEAFF. For the CDR3, the DNA is TGTGCCAGCAGTTTTCCAGGGGACCCTGAAGCTTTCTTT.

V gene TRBV27 combines with J gene TRBJ1-2, with D maybe TRBD1 (5 bases). Germline V CDR1 and CDR2: MNHEY, SMNVEV (reference sequence). V shed 3 bases and J shed 6 bases, with 23 bases lying between them. The CDR3 sequence is 17 residues long. The DNA for the CDR3 is TGTGCCAGCAGTTTTAAACTCGAAACAGGACGAAGGAATGGCTACACCTTC. Amino acids: CASSFKLETGRRNGYTF.

The V gene is TRBV5-1, the J gene TRBJ1-1, with a tentative D call TRBD1 (6 bases). The CDR3 length is 14 residues. Per germline, CDR1 SGHRS and CDR2 YFSETQ. V lost 4 bases and J 1 base, leaving 11 bases between the germline ends. The CDR3 nucleotides read TGCGCCAGCAGCCAAGGGACACCGAACACTGAAGCTTTCTTT. This gives the protein CASSQGTPNTEAFF.

This chain connects TRBV5-1 to TRBJ2-3; no firm D call. The CDR3 totals 12 residues. CDR1 is SGHRS and CDR2 is YFSETQ in the germline V gene. V gave up 3 bases and J gave up 3 bases, with 5 bases separating them. CDR3 sequence: CASSSTTDTQYF. Here the CDR3 DNA reads TGCGCCAGCAGCTCTACTACAGATACGCAGTATTTT. Variable domain in full (rest from reference TRBV5-1 and TRBJ2-3): KAGVTQTPRYLIKTRGQQVTLSCSPISGHRSVSWYQQTPGQGLQFLFEYFSETQRNKGNFPGRFSGRQFSNSRSEMNVSTLELGDSALYLCASSSTTDTQYFGPGTRLTVL.

CDR3 amino acids: CASSFDRLYNEQFF. CDR3 nucleotides: TGCGCCAGCAGTTTTGACAGGCTTTACAATGAGCAGTTCTTC. The chain employs TRBV5-1 and TRBJ2-1; weak D call: TRBD1 (6 bases). The CDR3 length is 14 residues. Trimming left V 5 bases short and J 4 bases short, with 13 bases between. Germline-derived CDR1 and CDR2 are SGHRS and YFSETQ.

The rearrangement joins TRBV28 to TRBJ2-7; D gene uncertain. V lost 3 bases and J 3 bases, leaving 9 bases between the germline ends. CDR3 length: 13 amino acids. CDR1 and CDR2 from the germline V gene are MDHEN and SYDVKM. For the CDR3, the DNA is TGTGCCAGCAGTTTGGGCAACAGCTACGAGCAGTACTTC. Translated, it gives CASSLGNSYEQYF.

The rearrangement links TRBV18 to TRBJ1-4; 9 positions agree with TRBD1. The J segment lost 8 bases and the V segment lost 4 bases, leaving 11 bases of the junction unmatched. CDR3 size: 16 residues. In germline, CDR1 is KGHSH, CDR2 LQKENI. The CDR3 sequence: CASSLPPGQGREKLFF. For the CDR3, the DNA is TGTGCCAGCTCACTTCCTCCGGGACAGGGCCGGGAAAAACTGTTTTTT.

The V and J genes are TRBV28 and TRBJ1-2, with 7 bases matching TRBD1. Trimming cost V 8 bases and J 5 bases; bases outside gene matches: 11. This CDR3 spans 14 amino acids. Germline CDR1 reads MDHEN; CDR2 reads SYDVKM. The CDR3 DNA sequence: TGTGCCAGCGTCGAGGCAGGGGGAGGTTATGGCTACACCTTC. This gives the protein CASVEAGGGYGYTF.